The 11 T cell receptor beta chains given below trace back to one sample, sequenced in a study of T cell repertoires in cytomegalovirus infection. From the reads, TCRdb called clonotypes with MiXCR, one entry per CDR3 protein. The sample includes fewer than 400,000 distinct CDR3 sequences, 18% of them seen just once. The source material was PBMCs. The receptor source for this set is a human donor in good health (CMV status not recorded). Some clones in this sample may be carry-over from other donors' samples.

The chain employs TRBV7-8 and TRBJ2-5; D remains unclear. Trimming left V 4 bases short and J 5 bases short, with 14 bases between. The CDR3 sequence is 14 residues long. Looked up from germline, CDR1 is SGHVS and CDR2 is FQNEAQ. This CDR3 is CASSSLRVEETQYF. CDR3 nucleotide sequence: TGTGCCAGCAGCTCCTTACGGGTAGAGGAGACCCAGTACTTC.

This clonotype was seen ten or more times. The chain is built from TRBV7-9 and TRBJ2-3; 11 positions match TRBD2. The CDR3 covers 15 residues. Trimming took 8 bases from V and 1 from J; bases not matched to a gene: 5. Germline CDR1 reads SEHNR; CDR2 reads FQNEAQ (reference sequence). The CDR3 loop reads CASGILAGGTDTQYF. CDR3 DNA sequence: TGTGCCAGCGGGATACTAGCGGGAGGCACAGATACGCAGTATTTT.

The chain couples TRBV13 to TRBJ2-3; 7 nucleotides match TRBD2. V lost 5 bases, J lost 5 bases, and 10 bases stayed unmatched. Germline CDR1 PRHDT, CDR2 FYEKMQ (reference sequence). This CDR3 is built from 15 residues. CDR3 region: CASSVRDYPGDTQYF. In DNA form, the CDR3 reads TGTGCCAGCAGCGTACGGGACTACCCAGGAGATACGCAGTATTTT.

This clonotype was picked up many times. V usage is TRBV4-2 and J usage is TRBJ2-3; D gene uncertain. The CDR3 consists of 14 residues. The V end was cut by 1 base, the J end by 6 bases, with 11 bases between. The germline CDR1 and CDR2 sequences are LGHNA and YNFKEQ. DNA for the CDR3: TGTGCCAGCAGCCAAGGGCCTGGCAGGGATACGCAGTATTTT. Encoded protein: CASSQGPGRDTQYF.

This clonotype was picked up many times. The chain couples TRBV7-2 to TRBJ2-5; D is perhaps TRBD1 (5 bases). CDR3 length: 15 residues. Trimming removed 3 bases from V and 5 bases from J, with 16 bases in between. Germline V gene data show CDR1 as SGHTA and CDR2 as FQGNSA. The CDR3 nucleotides read TGTGCCAGCAGCTTGGTGGGTGGGGCGGCGGAGACCCAGTACTTC. As protein: CASSLVGGAAETQYF.

Details on this clonotype: Being one base from a much bigger clone, this may be a read error. The gene calls are TRBV7-2 and TRBJ1-1, with 8 bases fitting TRBD1. The germline V gene has CDR1 SGHTA and CDR2 FQGNSA. This CDR3 contains 13 residues. V lost 5 bases to trimming and J lost 7 bases; unmatched junction nucleotides: 6. The CDR3: CASSQDRVLEAFF. The CDR3 DNA sequence: TGTGCCAGCAGCCAGGACAGGGTCCTTGAAGCTTTCTTT.

This clonotype was detected a few times. The CDR3 protein is CASSYSAKGAYNEQFF. CDR3 sequence (DNA): TGTGCCAGCAGTTACTCCGCGAAGGGGGCCTACAATGAGCAGTTCTTC. The rearrangement joins TRBV6-2 or TRBV6-3 to TRBJ2-1, with TRBD1 as a possible D gene (6 bases). The CDR3 contains 16 residues. V gave up 0 bases and J gave up 2 bases, with 11 bases separating them. Germline V lookup: CDR1 MNHEY, CDR2 SVGEGT.

This clonotype has a count of ten or more. This chain uses TRBV7-8 with TRBJ1-5, with TRBD1 identical over 10 bases. Trimming cost V 0 bases and J 4 bases; bases outside gene matches: 3. The CDR3 contains 16 residues. Germline lookup yields CDR1 SGHVS and CDR2 FQNEAQ. CDR3 residues: CASSLAGTGENQPQHF. The CDR3, as DNA: TGTGCCAGCAGCTTAGCCGGGACAGGGGAGAATCAGCCCCAGCATTTT.

This clonotype was recorded a few times. The CDR3 loop is CASSIGSDQPQHF. The CDR3 bases are TGTGCCAGTAGTATCGGCTCCGATCAGCCCCAGCATTTT. V gene TRBV19 combines with J gene TRBJ1-5; D uncertain. Trimming took 3 bases from V and 5 from J, leaving 8 bases between them. The CDR3 has 13 amino acids. Germline CDR1 is LNHDA and CDR2 is SQIVND (reference sequence).

This clonotype was seen ten or more times. The chain employs TRBV7-2 and TRBJ1-5, with D possibly being TRBD1 (5 bases). Germline CDR1 is SGHTA and CDR2 is FQGNSA. This CDR3 is built from 14 residues. Trimming removed 5 bases from V and 6 bases from J, with 14 bases in between. The CDR3 loop is CASSPGGGTQPQHF. CDR3 nucleotide sequence: TGTGCCAGCAGCCCCGGGGGGGGAACTCAGCCCCAGCATTTT.

This rearrangement joins TRBV15 to TRBJ1-3, with D uncertain. Germline V gene lookup returns CDR1 LNHNV and CDR2 YYDKDF (reference sequence). CDR3 length: 14 residues. The ends were cut back, 1 base at V and 2 bases at J, with 6 bases in the middle. CDR3 nucleotides: TGTGCCACCAGCAGAGTAGGGACTGGAAACACCATATATTTT. It translates to CATSRVGTGNTIYF.